This is a list of T cell receptor beta chains from one sample in a study of breast tumors, draining lymph nodes, adjacent tissues. TCRdb reprocessed the multiplex PCR reads via MiXCR and lists one record per CDR3 protein. Among 70,000 or so distinct CDR3 sequences listed, less than 50% were seen once. The sequenced sample consisted of breast tumor tissue. The receptors derive from a female donor with breast cancer. Some clones in this sample may be carry-over from other donors' samples. The CDR3 runs from the conserved cysteine through the conserved F or W. A D gene is named only where the DNA matches it firmly. Rows may omit the clone size; those that give it use once, few, many or a size class.

V gene	CDR3 length	D gene	clone size	J gene	CDR3 DNA	CDR3 protein
TRBV20-1	14	NA	many	TRBJ1-3	TGCAGTGCTGACGGACGGGGCTCTGGAAACACCATATATTTT	CSADGRGSGNTIYF
TRBV9	13	NA	NA	TRBJ2-7	NA	CASSVVGQGTWYF
TRBV7-9	14	NA	few	TRBJ2-2	TGTGCCAGCAGCTTAGACTTGAACACCGGGGAGCTGTTTTTT	CASSLDLNTGELFF
TRBV20-1	14	NA	many	TRBJ2-2	TGCAGTGCTAGAAGGCAGTCATTCACCGGGGAGCTGTTTTTT	CSARRQSFTGELFF
TRBV9	14	NA	many	TRBJ2-5	TGTGCCAGCAGCGTAGGCCTATCCGGAGAGACCCAGTACTTC	CASSVGLSGETQYF
TRBV29-1	15	NA	NA	TRBJ1-1	TGCAGCGTTGTGGGGGGGTTCGGGGGCCCCACTGAAGCTTTCTTT	CSVVGGFGGPTEAFF
TRBV19	16	TRBD2	few	TRBJ2-3	TGTGCTAGAGCGGGACTAGCGGGGGAGTCCTTAGATACGCAGTATTTT	CARAGLAGESLDTQYF
TRBV12-5	13	TRBD1	NA	TRBJ2-5	TGTGCCAGCAGTTCCGACGGACAGGGGACCCAGTACTTC	CASSSDGQGTQYF
TRBV7-8	12	NA	many	TRBJ2-5	TGTGCCAGCAGCCCCCTGGAGGGGACCCAGTACTTC	CASSPLEGTQYF
TRBV30	16	NA	many	TRBJ1-4	TGTGCCTGGAGTGTAGGCTCTCCTGGAGTTAATGAAAAACTGTTTTTT	CAWSVGSPGVNEKLFF
TRBV24-1	13	NA	NA	TRBJ2-1	TGTGTCACCAGTGATTTAAGAGGGCATGAGCGGTTCTTC	CVTSDLRGHERFF
TRBV6-5	15	NA	many	TRBJ2-1	TGTGCCAGCAGTCGGACTCCTAGCTCCTACAATGAGCAGTTCTTC	CASSRTPSSYNEQFF
TRBV25-1	12	NA	NA	TRBJ1-2	TGTGCCAGCAAGGCTGGAAACTATGGCTACACCTTC	CASKAGNYGYTF
TRBV20-1	12	NA	medium-sized	TRBJ2-7	TGCAGTGCTCTCGGGGAGGAAGTCGAGCAGTACTTC	CSALGEEVEQYF
TRBV12-3/TRBV12-4	14	TRBD1	many	TRBJ2-1	TGTGCCAGCAGCCCTCCGGACAGGGGGGCTGAGCAGTTCTTC	CASSPPDRGAEQFF
TRBV6-5	15	TRBD1	many	TRBJ2-7	TGTGCCAGCAGTTACTCGGACAGGGGGCAGGTCGAGCAGTACTTC	CASSYSDRGQVEQYF
TRBV20-1	15	TRBD2	many	TRBJ2-7	TGCAGTGCTAACTCGGGGGGGGGCTACACCTACGAGCAGTACTTC	CSANSGGGYTYEQYF
TRBV7-2	13	NA	many	TRBJ1-5	TGTGCCAGCAGCCGGGGGGATGGACAGCCCCAGCATTTT	CASSRGDGQPQHF
TRBV7-8	14	NA	NA	TRBJ2-3	TGTGCCAGCACGCTTGGGGCCGGCACAGATACGCAGTATTTT	CASTLGAGTDTQYF
TRBV19	14	TRBD1	NA	TRBJ2-7	TGTGCCAGTGGCATACCCGGGACAGTCTACGAGCAGTACTTC	CASGIPGTVYEQYF
TRBV5-1	14	TRBD1	few	TRBJ2-3	TGCGCCAGCATACAGGGACAGGTTGGGGATACGCAGTATTTT	CASIQGQVGDTQYF
TRBV7-2	17	NA	NA	TRBJ1-2	TGTGCCAGCAGCTTCCTCCAGGGACTTGAGACTAACCATGGCTACACCTTC	CASSFLQGLETNHGYTF
TRBV12-3/TRBV12-4	15	NA	NA	TRBJ2-3	TGTGCCAGCAGTTTATTGGTGGGGATCACAGATACGCAGTATTTT	CASSLLVGITDTQYF
TRBV7-2	13	TRBD2	NA	TRBJ2-7	TGTGCCAGCAGCCCACTAGCGGGGGGGCCGCGATACTTC	CASSPLAGGPRYF
TRBV5-6	15	NA	many	TRBJ1-1	TGTGCCAGCAGCTCCCAGGACGGGATGAACACTGAAGCTTTCTTT	CASSSQDGMNTEAFF
TRBV12-3/TRBV12-4	14	NA	NA	TRBJ1-1	TGTGCCAGCAGTTTAGAAGGGGGGGGGTTTAAAGCTTTCTTT	CASSLEGGGFKAFF
TRBV2	17	TRBD2	many	TRBJ2-3	TGTGCCAGCAATCTCCCGGGACTAGCGGGGTCCACAGATACGCAGTATTTT	CASNLPGLAGSTDTQYF
TRBV9	14	NA	NA	TRBJ2-5	TGTGCCGGCAGCGTAGAGGGGCAGGGGGGGACCCAGCACTTC	CAGSVEGQGGTQHF
TRBV9	9	NA	NA	TRBJ1-5	TGTGCCAGCAGCACGCCCCAGCATTTT	CASSTPQHF
TRBV9	14	NA	once	TRBJ2-5	TGTGCCAGCAGCGAGGGATGGGGAGGCGAGACCCAGTACTTC	CASSEGWGGETQYF
TRBV4-1	13	TRBD2	many	TRBJ2-3	TGCGCCAGCAGCCCCCGACTAGCGGATACGCAGTATTTT	CASSPRLADTQYF
TRBV4-2	16	TRBD1	once	TRBJ1-2	TGTGCCAGCAGCCAAGAGGGTGCAGGGGGGAACTATGGCTACACCTTC	CASSQEGAGGNYGYTF
TRBV30	13	NA	many	TRBJ1-2	TGTGCCTGGAGCTACACCTTTAACTATGGCTACACCTTC	CAWSYTFNYGYTF
TRBV20-1	12	NA	many	TRBJ1-1	TGCAGTGCTAGAGCACCGAACACTGAAGCTTTCTTT	CSARAPNTEAFF
TRBV4-1	15	TRBD1	NA	TRBJ1-4	TGCGCCAGCACAAAAGGGGACAGGTCGAATGAAAAACTGTTTTTT	CASTKGDRSNEKLFF
TRBV27	14	TRBD2	many	TRBJ2-1	TGTGCCAGCAGTTTATCTCCTAGCGGGAAAGAGCAGTTCTTC	CASSLSPSGKEQFF
TRBV20-1	13	TRBD1	once	TRBJ1-2	TGCAGTGCTAGTCGACAGGGGTACTGTGGCTACACCTTC	CSASRQGYCGYTF
TRBV27	14	TRBD2	NA	TRBJ2-7	TGTGCCAGCAGTTTTAGCGGGGGCTCCTACGGGCAGTACTTC	CASSFSGGSYGQYF